This T cell receptor beta chain is drawn from a study of shared clonotypes between healthy human individuals. General study findings and limits: Clonotype sharing among donors was thought likely to change with sequencing depth.

Trimming took 4 bases from V and 7 from J; bases not matched to a gene: 9. Germline V lookup: CDR1 MNHEY, CDR2 SVGAGI. The CDR3 covers 14 residues. Libraries were prepared by immunoSEQ multiplex PCR; TCRdb keeps only in-frame clonotypes and omits some of them. The sample has 2.3 million or so clones, approximately 93% seen once. On this clone: What it binds is unknown.

The sequenced sample consisted of naive CD4+ T cells from PBMCs. Regarding subset: CD45RA+ positively selected. V is TRBV6-5 and J is TRBJ1-2, with TRBD1 matching 7 bases. This TCR was recovered from a man between 18 and 35 years old in good health. Some clones in this sample may be carry-over from other donors' samples. CDR3 coding DNA: TGTGCCAGCAGTTCGACAGGGAGGTGGGCTGGCTACACCTTC. Amino acids: CASSSTGRWAGYTF.